Below, one T cell receptor (beta chain) is given with its context. What it binds is not known. The CDR3 totals 14 residues. V gave up 1 base and J gave up 12 bases, with 16 bases separating them. CDR1 is SEHNR and CDR2 is FQNEAQ in the germline V gene (reference sequence). Assay: immunoSEQ multiplex PCR; the TCRdb copy retains only in-frame clones and omits some. The table lists 75,000 to 100,000 clones, about 83% of them singletons. This sample was taken from a study of graft-versus-host responses after intestinal transplantation. About the study: All of the recipients had induction that used anti-thymocyte globulin, then tacrolimus and steroids for around 3 years. Study-level points and caveats: Peak levels of circulating GvH clones tracked with early post-transplant HvG declines. Across patients carrying graft-donor T cell macrochimerism, allografts held high graft-versus-host to host-versus-graft clonal ratios. Detected in recipient marrow were GvH clones, some of which were first observed in ileum or blood.

This TCR came from a human patient who received an intestinal transplant, so some T cells may come from the graft donor. The rearrangement uses TRBV7-9 and TRBJ1-5; no definite D call. Source: PBMCs, taken 255 days after intestinal transplant. The CDR3 loop reads CASSLDGSGRDQHF. Here the CDR3 DNA reads TGTGCCAGCAGCTTAGACGGCTCCGGTAGGGACCAGCATTTT.